The present T cell receptor (beta chain) was sequenced within a study of CD8 T cells in Susac syndrome. Reverse transcription of roughly 0.5 to 1 ug RNA was performed with random hexamers. immunoSEQ multiplex PCR amplified TCR beta CDR3 across 54 Vbeta, 13 Jbeta. TCRdb re-analysed the immunoSEQ multiplex PCR reads in MiXCR, keeping a single row per CDR3 protein. Of roughly 120,000 distinct CDR3 sequences in the sample, around 96% were seen once. This CDR3 has 16 amino acids. Germline CDR1 is MNHEY and CDR2 is SVGEGT. V lost 2 bases and J lost 8, with 18 bases in between. The chain uses TRBV6-2 or TRBV6-3 and TRBJ2-2; D is unclear. The sample taken for sequencing was CD4+ T cells from PBMCs. The TCR comes from a human donor in good health. The CDR3 here is CASSYTFRPPGGELFF. The CDR3, as DNA: TGTGCCAGCAGTTACACGTTCCGGCCGCCTGGAGGGGAGCTGTTTTTT.